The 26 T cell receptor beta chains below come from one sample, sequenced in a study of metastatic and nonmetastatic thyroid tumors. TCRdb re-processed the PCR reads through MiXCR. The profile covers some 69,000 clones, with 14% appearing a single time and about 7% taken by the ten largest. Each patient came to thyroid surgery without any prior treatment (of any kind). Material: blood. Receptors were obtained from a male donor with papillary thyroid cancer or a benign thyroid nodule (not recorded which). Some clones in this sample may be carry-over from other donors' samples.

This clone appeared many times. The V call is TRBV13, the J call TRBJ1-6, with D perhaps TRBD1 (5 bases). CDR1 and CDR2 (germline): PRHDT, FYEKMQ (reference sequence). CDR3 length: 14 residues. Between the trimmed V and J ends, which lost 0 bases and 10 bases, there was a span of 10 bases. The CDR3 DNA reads TGTGCCAGCAGCTTAGGCCAGGGTCAGTCACCCCTCCACTTT. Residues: CASSLGQGQSPLHF. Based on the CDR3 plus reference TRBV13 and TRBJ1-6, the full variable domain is AAGVIQSPRHLIKEKRETATLKCYPIPRHDTVYWYQQGPGQDPQFLISFYEKMQSDKGSIPDRFSAQQFSDYHSELNMSSLELGDSALYFCASSLGQGQSPLHFGNGTRLTVT.

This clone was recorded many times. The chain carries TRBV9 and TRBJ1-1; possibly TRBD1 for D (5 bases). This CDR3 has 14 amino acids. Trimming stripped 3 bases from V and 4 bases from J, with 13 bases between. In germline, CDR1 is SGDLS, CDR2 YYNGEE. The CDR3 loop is CASSAGAGATEAFF. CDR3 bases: TGTGCCAGCAGCGCAGGAGCTGGGGCCACTGAAGCTTTCTTT.

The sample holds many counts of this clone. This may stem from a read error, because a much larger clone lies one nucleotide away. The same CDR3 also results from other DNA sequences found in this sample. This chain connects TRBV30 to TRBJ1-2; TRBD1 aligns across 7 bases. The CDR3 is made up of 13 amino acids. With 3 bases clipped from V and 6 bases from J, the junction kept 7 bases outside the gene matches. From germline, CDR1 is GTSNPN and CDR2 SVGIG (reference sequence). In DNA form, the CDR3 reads TGTGCCTGGAGCCGTACCGACAGGGATGGCTACACCTTC. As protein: CAWSRTDRDGYTF.

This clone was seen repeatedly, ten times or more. The DNA of the CDR3 is TGTGCCAGCAGGAGTAATACAGGGTACTATGGCTACACCTTC. Translating gives CASRSNTGYYGYTF. V usage is TRBV12-3 or TRBV12-4 and J usage is TRBJ1-2, with a weak D call TRBD1 (6 bases). The CDR3 consists of 14 residues. V was shortened by 6 bases and J by 3 bases, with 14 bases between the two germline ends.

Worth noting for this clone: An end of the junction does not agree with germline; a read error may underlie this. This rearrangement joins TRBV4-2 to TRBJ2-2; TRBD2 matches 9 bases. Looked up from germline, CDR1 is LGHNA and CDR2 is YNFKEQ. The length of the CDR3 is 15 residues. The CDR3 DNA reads TGTGCCAGCCACCCGGGACTAGCAGACACCGGGCAGCTGTTTTTT. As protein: CASHPGLADTGQLFF.

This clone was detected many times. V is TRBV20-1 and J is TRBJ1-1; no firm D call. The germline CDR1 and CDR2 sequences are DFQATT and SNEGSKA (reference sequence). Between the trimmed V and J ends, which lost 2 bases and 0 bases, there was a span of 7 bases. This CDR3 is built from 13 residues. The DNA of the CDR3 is TGCAGTGCTAGAAGATTCATGAACACTGAAGCTTTCTTT. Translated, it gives CSARRFMNTEAFF.

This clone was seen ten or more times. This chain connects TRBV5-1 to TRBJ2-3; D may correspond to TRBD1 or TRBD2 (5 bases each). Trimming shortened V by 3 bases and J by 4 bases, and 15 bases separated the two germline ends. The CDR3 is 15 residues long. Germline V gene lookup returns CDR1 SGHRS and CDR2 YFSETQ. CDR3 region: CASSWGTLGADTQYF. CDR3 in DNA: TGCGCCAGCAGCTGGGGGACCCTGGGGGCAGATACGCAGTATTTT.

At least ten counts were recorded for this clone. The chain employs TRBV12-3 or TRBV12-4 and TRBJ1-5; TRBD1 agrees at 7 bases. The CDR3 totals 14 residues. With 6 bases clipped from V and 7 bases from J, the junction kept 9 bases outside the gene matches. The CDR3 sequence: CASSYTGDKQPQHF. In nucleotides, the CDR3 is TGTGCCAGCAGCTACACAGGGGATAAACAGCCCCAGCATTTT.

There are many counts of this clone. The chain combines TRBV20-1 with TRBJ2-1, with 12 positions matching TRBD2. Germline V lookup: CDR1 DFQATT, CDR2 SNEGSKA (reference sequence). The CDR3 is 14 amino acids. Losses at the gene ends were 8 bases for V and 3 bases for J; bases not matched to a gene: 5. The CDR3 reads CSSGTSGYYNEQFF. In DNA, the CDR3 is TGCAGTTCCGGGACTAGCGGGTACTACAATGAGCAGTTCTTC.

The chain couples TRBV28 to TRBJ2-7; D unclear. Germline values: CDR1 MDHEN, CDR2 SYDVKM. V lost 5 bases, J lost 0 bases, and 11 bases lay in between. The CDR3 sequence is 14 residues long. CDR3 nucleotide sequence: TGTGCCAGCAGTCCCTACTTGACCTCCTACGAGCAGTACTTC. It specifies CASSPYLTSYEQYF.

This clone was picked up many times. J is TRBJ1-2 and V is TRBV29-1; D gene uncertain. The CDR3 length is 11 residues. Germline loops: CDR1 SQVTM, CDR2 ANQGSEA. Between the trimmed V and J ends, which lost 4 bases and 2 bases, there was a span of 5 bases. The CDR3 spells CSVGANYGYTF. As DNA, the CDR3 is TGCAGCGTTGGGGCGAACTATGGCTACACCTTC.

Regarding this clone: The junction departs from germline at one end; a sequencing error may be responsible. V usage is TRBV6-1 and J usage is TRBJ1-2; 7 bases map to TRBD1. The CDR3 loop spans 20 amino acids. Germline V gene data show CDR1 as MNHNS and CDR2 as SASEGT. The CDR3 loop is CASINAVLGGGSENRRGYPF. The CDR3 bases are TGTGCCAGCATCAATGCCGTCCTGGGAGGGGGCTCTGAGAATAGGAGGGGCTACCCCTTC.

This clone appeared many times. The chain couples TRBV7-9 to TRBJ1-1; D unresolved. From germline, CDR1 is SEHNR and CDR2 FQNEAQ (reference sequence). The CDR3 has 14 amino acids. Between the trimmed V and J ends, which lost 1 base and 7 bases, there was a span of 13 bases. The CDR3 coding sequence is TGTGCCAGCAGCTTAGGGGGAGGGAGAAATGAAGCTTTCTTT. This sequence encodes CASSLGGGRNEAFF.

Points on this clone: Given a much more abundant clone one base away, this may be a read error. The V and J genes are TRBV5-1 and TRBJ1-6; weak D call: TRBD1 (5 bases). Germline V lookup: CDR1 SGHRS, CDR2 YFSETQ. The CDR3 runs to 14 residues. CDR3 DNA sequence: TGCGTCAGCAGCTTGGGGGGGGTCAATTCACCCCTCCACTTT. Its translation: CVSSLGGVNSPLHF.

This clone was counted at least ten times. The CDR3 sequence is CASSLGQGADTQYF. The CDR3 nucleotides are TGTGCCAGCAGCCTCGGACAGGGGGCAGATACGCAGTATTTT. The chain is built from TRBV7-2 and TRBJ2-3, with 10 bases matching TRBD1. This CDR3 spans 14 amino acids. Germline V gene data show CDR1 as SGHTA and CDR2 as FQGNSA. V lost 5 bases and J lost 4; bases outside the gene matches: 3.

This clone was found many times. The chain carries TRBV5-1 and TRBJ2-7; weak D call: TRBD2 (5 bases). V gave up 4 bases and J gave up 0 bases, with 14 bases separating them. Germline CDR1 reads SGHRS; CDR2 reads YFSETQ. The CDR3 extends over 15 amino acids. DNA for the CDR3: TGCGCCAGCAGCCCGGTCGAGGGTGGCTCCTACGAGCAGTACGTC. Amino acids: CASSPVEGGSYEQYV.

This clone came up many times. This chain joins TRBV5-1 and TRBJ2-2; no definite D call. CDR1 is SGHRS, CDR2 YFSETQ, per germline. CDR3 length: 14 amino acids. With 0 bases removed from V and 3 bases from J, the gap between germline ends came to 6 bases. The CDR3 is CASSLASHTGELFF. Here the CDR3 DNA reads TGCGCCAGCAGCTTGGCCAGCCACACCGGGGAGCTGTTTTTT.

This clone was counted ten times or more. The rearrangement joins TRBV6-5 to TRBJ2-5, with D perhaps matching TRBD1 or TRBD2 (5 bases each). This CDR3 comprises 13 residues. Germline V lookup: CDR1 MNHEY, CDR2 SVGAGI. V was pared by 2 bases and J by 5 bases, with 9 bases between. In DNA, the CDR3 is TGTGCCAGCAGTTACCGGGACGGGGAGACCCAGTACTTC. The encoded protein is CASSYRDGETQYF.

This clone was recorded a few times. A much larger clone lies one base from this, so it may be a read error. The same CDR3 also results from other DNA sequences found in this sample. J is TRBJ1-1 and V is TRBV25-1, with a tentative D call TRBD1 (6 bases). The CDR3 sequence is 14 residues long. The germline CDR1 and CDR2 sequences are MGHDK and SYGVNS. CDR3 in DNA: TGCGCCAGCAGTGTCATGACAGGGAACACTGAAGCTTTCTTT. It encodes CASSVMTGNTEAFF.

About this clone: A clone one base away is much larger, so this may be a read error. The CDR3: CATSMITGVGEKLFF. Written as DNA, the CDR3 is TGTGCCACCAGCATGATTACAGGGGTGGGCGAAAAACTGTTTTTT. The chain recombines TRBV15 with TRBJ1-4; 7 positions match TRBD1. V lost 4 bases, J lost 8 bases, and 10 bases stayed unmatched. This CDR3 has 15 amino acids. In germline, CDR1 is LNHNV, CDR2 YYDKDF (reference sequence). Using reference TRBV15 and TRBJ1-4 for the parts outside the CDR3, the full variable domain is DAMVIQNPRYQVTQFGKPVTLSCSQTLNHNVMYWYQQKSSQAPKLLFHYYDKDFNNEADTPDNFQSRRPNTSFCFLDIRSPGLGDTAMYLCATSMITGVGEKLFFGSGTQLSVL.

CDR3 coding DNA: TGTGCCAGCAGTCCTATCGTGACTTCCTACAATGAGCAGTTCTTC. This sequence encodes CASSPIVTSYNEQFF. The V call is TRBV6-1, the J call TRBJ2-1; no clear D gene. CDR3 size: 15 residues. The ends were cut back, 5 bases at V and 1 base at J, with 12 bases in the middle. CDR1 and CDR2 from the germline V gene are MNHNS and SASEGT.

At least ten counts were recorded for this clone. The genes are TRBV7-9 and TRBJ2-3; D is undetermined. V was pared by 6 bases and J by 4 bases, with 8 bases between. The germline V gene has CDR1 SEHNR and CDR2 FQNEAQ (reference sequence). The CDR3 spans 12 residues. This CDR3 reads CASSSSADTQYF. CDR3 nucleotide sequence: TGTGCCAGCAGTTCGTCAGCAGATACGCAGTATTTT. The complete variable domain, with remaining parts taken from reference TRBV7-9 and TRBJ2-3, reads DTGVSQNPRHKITKRGQNVTFRCDPISEHNRLYWYRQTLGQGPEFLTYFQNEAQLEKSRLLSDRFSAERPKGSFSTLEIQRTEQGDSAMYLCASSSSADTQYFGPGTRLTVL.

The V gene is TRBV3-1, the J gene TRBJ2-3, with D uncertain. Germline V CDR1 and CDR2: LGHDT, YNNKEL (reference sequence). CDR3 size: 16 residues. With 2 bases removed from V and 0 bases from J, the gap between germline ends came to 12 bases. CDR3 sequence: CASSQLQTTSTDTQYF. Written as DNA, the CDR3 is TGTGCCAGCAGCCAATTACAGACCACTAGCACAGATACGCAGTATTTT.

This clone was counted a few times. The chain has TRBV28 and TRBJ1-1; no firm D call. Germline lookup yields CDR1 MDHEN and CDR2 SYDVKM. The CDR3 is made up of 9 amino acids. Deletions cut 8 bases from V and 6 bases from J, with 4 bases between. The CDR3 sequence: CASGPEAFF. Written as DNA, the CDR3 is TGTGCCAGCGGTCCTGAAGCTTTCTTT.

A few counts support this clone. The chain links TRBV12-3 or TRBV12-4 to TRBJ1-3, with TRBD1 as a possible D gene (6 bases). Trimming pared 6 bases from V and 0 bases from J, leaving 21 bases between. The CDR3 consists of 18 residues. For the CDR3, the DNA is TGTGCCAGCAGCCCAAACCGGACAGCCATACTCTCTGGAAACACCATATATTTT. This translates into CASSPNRTAILSGNTIYF.

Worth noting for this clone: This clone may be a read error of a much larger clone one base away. The CDR3 DNA sequence: TGCAGCGTTGATGGGGACAGTGAAGATGGCTACACCTTC. As protein: CSVDGDSEDGYTF. The chain links TRBV29-1 to TRBJ1-2, with 7 bases that match TRBD1. The V gene's germline CDR1 is SQVTM and CDR2 ANQGSEA. The CDR3 has 13 residues. V was pared by 3 bases and J by 6 bases, with 7 bases of the junction left unmatched.